One T cell receptor beta chain is described in this entry. The antigen is undetermined. Researchers ran the PCR with 60 Vbeta and 13 Jbeta primers. Data came from immunoSEQ multiplex PCR; TCRdb stores just in-frame clones and leaves some out. The data show fewer than 250,000 clones, 65% to 85% seen once. The sample is drawn from a study of cytomegalovirus exposure and HLA in healthy donors. Looking at the study overall: Some 85 million unique TCRs from HLA-typed donors were held in an early data release.

The CDR3 is made up of 15 amino acids. CDR1 is SGHTS and CDR2 is YDEGEE in the germline V gene. Deletions cut 0 bases from V and 2 bases from J, with 11 bases between. Study results and caveats: Prior analysis indicated that the majority of TCR beta V segments exhibited productivity approximately 87% or approximately 30% of the time. Altogether, 150 to 200 TCR beta chains were recorded as cytomegalovirus-associated. Three chains linked to CMV were shown in vitro to be specific for CMV antigens.

The gene calls are TRBV5-8 and TRBJ2-5; D might be TRBD1 (6 bases). Input material: PBMCs. This sequence was found in a boy aged 2 to 10 in good health and CMV-seronegative. The CDR3 sequence: CASSLGGLDQETQYF. The CDR3 coding sequence is TGTGCCAGCAGCTTGGGGGGGCTGGATCAAGAGACCCAGTACTTC.